The 14 T cell receptor beta chains reported below all come from one sample, sequenced in a study of cytomegalovirus exposure and HLA in healthy donors. It was with 60 Vbeta and 13 Jbeta primers that the PCR ran. The data were produced by immunoSEQ multiplex PCR, yet TCRdb's version contains in-frame clones alone and is incomplete. There are about 170,000 clones in the sample; around 80% occur only once, and 1.4% to 1.5% lies in the top ten. Material: PBMCs. These TCRs come from a woman aged 25 to 45 in good health and CMV-seropositive.

The V and J genes are TRBV9 and TRBJ2-5, with 7 bases identical to TRBD2. Germline loops: CDR1 SGDLS, CDR2 YYNGEE. The CDR3 consists of 18 residues. V lost 0 bases, J lost 4 bases, and 15 bases stayed unmatched. The CDR3 DNA reads TGTGCCAGCAGCGTAGGGGTGGCGGGAGTTAAGGCGCGAGAGACCCAGTACTTC. Encoded protein: CASSVGVAGVKARETQYF.

This chain uses TRBV5-1 with TRBJ1-3, with no clear D. Germline V gives CDR1 SGHRS, CDR2 YFSETQ. This CDR3 comprises 12 residues. Trimming took 4 bases from V and 4 from J, leaving 6 bases between them. In DNA form, the CDR3 reads TGCGCCAGCAGCCCTCCGGGAAACACCATATATTTT. Encoded protein: CASSPPGNTIYF.

This clone was detected only a few times. V gene TRBV6-5 combines with J gene TRBJ2-3, with 8 bases identical to TRBD2. From germline, CDR1 is MNHEY and CDR2 SVGAGI. The CDR3 consists of 14 residues. After removal of 5 bases from V and 5 bases from J, the junction contained 6 bases not matched to a gene. Written as DNA, the CDR3 is TGTGCCAGCAGTATAGCGGGAATAGTAGATACGCAGTATTTT. Its translation is CASSIAGIVDTQYF.

V usage is TRBV19 and J usage is TRBJ1-5; 8 nucleotides line up with TRBD1. With V trimmed by 6 bases and J by 0 bases, 7 bases remained unmatched. CDR3 length equals 16 residues. The V gene's germline CDR1 is LNHDA and CDR2 SQIVND (reference sequence). Here the CDR3 DNA reads TGTGCCAGTAGCCGGGACAGGACGCGTAGCAATCAGCCCCAGCATTTT. It translates to CASSRDRTRSNQPQHF.

The chain employs TRBV19 and TRBJ2-3; weak D call: TRBD2 (5 bases). Germline-derived CDR1 and CDR2 are LNHDA and SQIVND (reference sequence). Trimming removed 7 bases at V and 0 bases at J, with 14 bases between. The CDR3 runs to 15 residues. The CDR3 nucleotides are TGTGCCAGTAAGGCCGGGGTTACTAGCACAGATACGCAGTATTTT. Residues: CASKAGVTSTDTQYF. Full variable domain (rest looked up from reference TRBV19 and TRBJ2-3): DGGITQSPKYLFRKEGQNVTLSCEQNLNHDAMYWYRQDPGQGLRLIYYSQIVNDFQKGDIAEGYSVSREKKESFPLTVTSAQKNPTAFYLCASKAGVTSTDTQYFGPGTRLTVL.

The chain carries TRBV30 and TRBJ2-5, with D uncertain. This CDR3 contains 13 residues. V was pared by 3 bases and J by 4 bases, with 12 bases between. Looked up from germline, CDR1 is GTSNPN and CDR2 is SVGIG (reference sequence). The CDR3 spells CAWSAPPGETQYF. As DNA, the CDR3 is TGTGCCTGGAGCGCGCCTCCGGGAGAGACCCAGTACTTC.

The V and J genes are TRBV29-1 and TRBJ1-2, with TRBD1 identical over 7 bases. Trimming cost V 6 bases and J 4 bases; bases outside gene matches: 8. CDR3 length: 13 residues. Germline V gene sequence: CDR1 SQVTM, CDR2 ANQGSEA. In nucleotides, the CDR3 is TGCAGCGTCGCCGGACAGGCCGGCTATGGCTACACCTTC. Encoded protein: CSVAGQAGYGYTF. The complete variable domain, with remaining parts taken from reference TRBV29-1 and TRBJ1-2, reads SAVISQKPSRDICQRGTSLTIQCQVDSQVTMMFWYRQQPGQSLTLIATANQGSEATYESGFVIDKFPISRPNLTFSTLTVSNMSPEDSSIYLCSVAGQAGYGYTFGSGTRLTVV.

The V gene is TRBV5-6, the J gene TRBJ2-7; D perhaps matches TRBD2 (5 bases). V was trimmed by 4 bases and J by 2 bases, leaving 13 bases between them. The CDR3 has 14 amino acids. Germline V gives CDR1 SGHDT, CDR2 YYEEEE. CDR3 sequence (DNA): TGTGCCAGCAGCCCACCAAGCGGCCCCTACGAGCAGTACTTC. This encodes CASSPPSGPYEQYF.

This chain connects TRBV25-1 to TRBJ2-7; 8 bases are shared with TRBD2. The CDR3 loop spans 15 amino acids. J was trimmed by 3 bases and V by 0 bases; bases with no gene match: 4. Germline CDR1 is MGHDK and CDR2 is SYGVNS. CDR3 amino acids: CASSEYGGRHYEQYF. In nucleotides, the CDR3 is TGTGCCAGCAGTGAATATGGCGGGAGGCACTACGAGCAGTACTTC.

This clone has a single count. J is TRBJ2-1 and V is TRBV11-3; TRBD2 matches at 11 bases. This CDR3 spans 15 amino acids. The J segment lost 9 bases and the V segment lost 5 bases, leaving 9 bases of the junction unmatched. The germline V gene has CDR1 SGHNT and CDR2 YENEEA. The DNA of the CDR3 is TGTGCCAGCAGCCAAAGCCCCGGGACTAGCGGTGAGCAGTTCTTC. Amino acids: CASSQSPGTSGEQFF.

The chain is built from TRBV2 and TRBJ2-3; 11 bases align to TRBD2. There are 16 residues in the CDR3. The J segment lost 6 bases and the V segment lost 3 bases, leaving 8 bases of the junction unmatched. Germline V CDR1 and CDR2: SNHLY, FYNNEI. The CDR3 sequence: CASSDGIAGGLDTQYF. The CDR3 DNA reads as TGTGCCAGCAGTGACGGGATAGCGGGAGGGCTCGATACGCAGTATTTT.

This clone showed up just a few times. V usage is TRBV7-8 and J usage is TRBJ1-1; perhaps TRBD1 as D (5 bases). The germline CDR1 and CDR2 sequences are SGHVS and FQNEAQ. This CDR3 is 14 amino acids long. Trimming pared 7 bases from V and 1 base from J, leaving 13 bases between. CDR3 coding DNA: TGTGCCAGCACCCGCGGGACCGCGAACACTGAAGCTTTCTTT. Protein product: CASTRGTANTEAFF. Filled out from reference TRBV7-8 and TRBJ1-1, the complete variable domain reads GAGVSQSPRYKVAKRGQDVALRCDPISGHVSLFWYQQALGQGPEFLTYFQNEAQLDKSGLPSDRFFAERPEGSVSTLKIQRTQQEDSAVYLCASTRGTANTEAFFGQGTRLTVV.

This chain connects TRBV6-5 to TRBJ1-1, with a weak D call TRBD1 (5 bases). V gave up 2 bases and J gave up 0 bases, with 7 bases separating them. Germline V gene lookup returns CDR1 MNHEY and CDR2 SVGAGI. The length of the CDR3 is 14 residues. This CDR3 is CASSYDSMNTEAFF. DNA of the CDR3: TGTGCCAGCAGTTACGACAGCATGAACACTGAAGCTTTCTTT.

The rearrangement uses TRBV29-1 and TRBJ2-1; tentatively, D is TRBD2 (5 bases). The CDR3 totals 13 residues. V lost 5 bases and J lost 2, with 10 bases in between. Germline CDR1 reads SQVTM; CDR2 reads ANQGSEA. The CDR3 is CSVSGRAYNEQFF. The CDR3 DNA sequence: TGCAGCGTTTCCGGGCGGGCCTACAATGAGCAGTTCTTC.